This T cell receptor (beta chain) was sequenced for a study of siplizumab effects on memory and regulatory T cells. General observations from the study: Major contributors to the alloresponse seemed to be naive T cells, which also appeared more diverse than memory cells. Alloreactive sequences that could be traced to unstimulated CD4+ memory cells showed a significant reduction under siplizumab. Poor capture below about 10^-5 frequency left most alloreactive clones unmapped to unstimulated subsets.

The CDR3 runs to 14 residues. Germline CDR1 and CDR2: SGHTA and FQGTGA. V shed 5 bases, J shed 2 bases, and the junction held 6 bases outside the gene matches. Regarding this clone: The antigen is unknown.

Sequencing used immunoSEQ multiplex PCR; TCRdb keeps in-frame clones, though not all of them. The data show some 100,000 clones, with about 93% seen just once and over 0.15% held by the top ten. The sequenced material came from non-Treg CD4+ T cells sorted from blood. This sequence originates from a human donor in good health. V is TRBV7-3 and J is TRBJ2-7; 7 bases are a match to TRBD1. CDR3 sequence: CASSLQGVPYEQYF. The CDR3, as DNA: TGTGCCAGCAGCCTGCAGGGGGTCCCCTACGAGCAGTACTTC.